These T cell receptor beta chains were read from a single sample in a study of regulatory T cells in long-lasting Graves disease. Using its own MiXCR run on the multiplex PCR reads, TCRdb lists one record per CDR3 protein. The data hold 360,000 or so distinct CDR3 sequences, with over 15% observed a single time. These data were also reused for a study on T cells in Graves' hyperthyroidism and ophthalmopathy.

Sample: peripheral blood mononuclear cells (PBMCs), taken at new diagnosis, from a patient treated with antithyroid drugs. The source of these receptors is a man between 40 and 49 years old with Graves disease. Both conserved end residues are part of each CDR3. The order of the fields is V gene, CDR3 length, D gene, J gene, clone size, CDR3 protein, CDR3 DNA. The D gene is left open where the match is weak. The size field is filled for only some rows; it gives once, few, many or a size class.

TRBV20-1,13,NA,TRBJ2-7,many,CRAVGGQNHEQYF,TGCAGGGCGGTGGGGGGACAAAACCACGAGCAGTACTTC
TRBV7-2,15,NA,TRBJ2-2,NA,CASSFNRGMGGELFF,TGTGCCAGCAGCTTTAATAGGGGGATGGGCGGGGAGCTGTTTTTT
TRBV5-1,15,NA,TRBJ1-1,NA,CASSPHAGLNTEAFF,TGCGCCAGCAGCCCCCATGCGGGACTTAACACTGAAGCTTTCTTT
TRBV3-2,11,NA,TRBJ1-1,many,CASLGDTEAFF,TGTGCCAGCTTGGGGGACACTGAAGCTTTCTTT
TRBV6-5,15,NA,TRBJ1-6,many,CASSYSGVMDSPLHF,TGTGCCAGCAGTTACTCAGGGGTTATGGATTCACCCCTCCACTTT
TRBV7-2,16,TRBD2,TRBJ2-3,many,CASSLGGGAIADTQYF,TGTGCCAGCAGCTTGGGCGGGGGGGCTATCGCAGATACGCAGTATTTT
TRBV6-2/TRBV6-3,15,NA,TRBJ2-3,few,CASSYSLASTDTQYF,TGTGCCAGCAGTTACTCGCTAGCTAGCACAGATACGCAGTATTTT
TRBV6-1,15,TRBD1,TRBJ2-3,many,CASRAGTGTFNTQYF,TGTGCCAGCAGAGCCGGGACAGGCACGTTTAATACGCAGTATTTT
TRBV3-2,15,NA,TRBJ2-5,few,CASSHKPPPRRSQYF,TGTGCCAGCAGTCACAAGCCTCCCCCCAGGCGGAGCCAGTACTTC
TRBV2,14,NA,TRBJ1-2,few,CASNTGRVKYGYTF,TGTGCCAGCAATACCGGCAGGGTGAAATATGGCTACACCTTC
TRBV4-1,14,NA,TRBJ2-5,many,CASSQEWRGETQYF,TGCGCCAGCAGCCAAGAATGGCGAGGAGAGACCCAGTACTTC
TRBV28,12,NA,TRBJ2-7,few,CASSSLDYEQYF,TGTGCCAGCAGCTCATTAGACTACGAGCAGTACTTC
TRBV3-1,14,NA,TRBJ2-7,many,CASSQDTRTYEQYF,TGTGCCAGCAGCCAAGATACACGGACCTACGAGCAGTACTTC
TRBV12-5,9,NA,TRBJ1-1,many,CASGFLAFF,TGTGCTAGTGGTTTTTTAGCTTTCTTT
TRBV28,12,NA,TRBJ1-4,few,CASWGGIEKLFF,TGTGCCAGCTGGGGGGGTATTGAAAAACTGTTTTTT
TRBV5-1,14,NA,TRBJ2-3,many,CASSYGAGSDTQYF,TGCGCCAGCAGCTACGGTGCGGGGTCAGATACGCAGTATTTT
TRBV4-3,18,TRBD2,TRBJ2-3,many,CASSQDMTSPSNADTQYF,TGCGCCAGCAGCCAAGATATGACTAGCCCCTCCAACGCAGATACGCAGTATTTT
TRBV5-5,15,NA,TRBJ1-2,few,CASSLSIRGDYGYTF,TGTGCCAGCAGCTTGAGTATAAGGGGAGACTATGGCTACACCTTC
TRBV6-1,16,TRBD2,TRBJ2-3,many,CASSQSLAGGQDTQYF,TGTGCCAGCAGTCAATCCCTAGCGGGGGGGCAAGATACGCAGTATTTT
TRBV3-1,14,NA,TRBJ2-3,many,CASSQERATDTQYF,TGTGCCAGCAGCCAAGAGAGGGCCACAGATACGCAGTATTTT
TRBV4-3,13,TRBD1,TRBJ1-1,many,CASSHRTGLEAFF,TGCGCCAGCAGCCATAGGACAGGGCTTGAAGCTTTCTTT
TRBV18,14,NA,TRBJ2-3,many,CASSTSGGGDTQYF,TGTGCCAGCTCCACCTCTGGTGGAGGGGATACGCAGTATTTT
TRBV5-1,16,NA,TRBJ1-2,many,CASSLVGQMTNYGYTF,TGCGCCAGCAGCTTGGTAGGACAGATGACTAACTATGGCTACACCTTC
TRBV11-3,11,NA,TRBJ2-1,many,CASSSAGPQFF,TGTGCCAGCAGCTCGGCGGGACCCCAGTTCTTC
TRBV5-1,14,NA,TRBJ2-5,many,CASSRDRRQETQYF,TGCGCCAGCAGCCGTGACAGGCGGCAAGAGACCCAGTACTTC
TRBV20-1,17,TRBD1,TRBJ1-5,many,CSAGRTGTILSNQPQHF,TGCAGTGCTGGACGGACAGGGACGATTTTGAGCAATCAGCCCCAGCATTTT
TRBV20-1,15,NA,TRBJ2-1,few,CSAQAPARIYNEQFF,TGCAGTGCTCAAGCTCCCGCACGGATCTACAATGAGCAGTTCTTC
TRBV2,14,NA,TRBJ2-7,NA,CASRKDRTSYEQYF,TGTGCCAGCAGGAAGGACAGAACCTCCTACGAGCAGTACTTC
TRBV10-3,17,TRBD1,TRBJ1-4,many,CAISESKSAQGDEKLFF,TGTGCCATCAGTGAGTCGAAATCAGCCCAGGGGGATGAAAAACTGTTTTTT
TRBV5-6,11,TRBD2,TRBJ2-3,many,CASSWGGTQYF,TGTGCCAGCAGTTGGGGGGGTACGCAGTATTTT
TRBV6-1,14,NA,TRBJ1-2,NA,CASSLTGDYYGYTF,TGTGCCAGCAGCCTAACCGGAGATTACTATGGCTACACCTTC
TRBV2,13,NA,TRBJ2-1,NA,CASSETSYHEQFF,TGTGCCAGCAGTGAAACTAGCTACCATGAGCAGTTCTTC
TRBV29-1,15,TRBD1,TRBJ1-1,many,CSVRLRGLIRTEAFF,TGCAGCGTTCGCCTCAGGGGGCTGATTCGCACTGAAGCTTTCTTT
TRBV6-1,16,NA,TRBJ1-6,many,CASSDSGSHYNSPLHF,TGTGCCAGCAGTGACTCCGGCAGCCATTATAATTCACCCCTCCACTTT
TRBV6-1,13,NA,TRBJ2-7,few,CASTQPGSYEQYF,TGTGCCAGCACCCAGCCTGGTTCCTACGAGCAGTACTTC
TRBV12-3/TRBV12-4,16,NA,TRBJ2-7,few,CASSISRGLFSYEQYF,TGTGCCAGCAGCATTTCGAGGGGATTATTCTCCTACGAGCAGTACTTC
TRBV24-1,13,TRBD1,TRBJ2-2,many,CAAGTGNTGELFF,TGTGCCGCCGGGACAGGGAACACCGGGGAGCTGTTTTTT
TRBV27,14,TRBD1,TRBJ2-4,NA,CASSTRDRGNIQYF,TGTGCCAGCAGTACTCGGGACAGGGGAAACATTCAGTACTTC
TRBV12-3/TRBV12-4,21,TRBD2,TRBJ2-7,once,CASSFKSLGLAGGGLQYEQYF,TGTGCCAGCAGTTTCAAGTCCTTGGGACTAGCGGGGGGCGGACTACAGTACGAGCAGTACTTC
TRBV5-1,14,NA,TRBJ2-2,many,CASSLRGDTGELFF,TGTGCCAGCAGCTTAAGGGGTGACACCGGGGAGCTGTTTTTT
TRBV2,15,TRBD1,TRBJ2-4,many,CASVPGQIAKNIQYF,TGTGCCAGCGTACCGGGACAGATAGCCAAAAACATTCAGTACTTC